What follows are 15 T cell receptor beta chains derived from one specimen sequenced in a study of cytomegalovirus exposure and HLA in healthy donors. PCR amplification relied on 60 Vbeta primers (plus 13 Jbeta primers). Generated by immunoSEQ multiplex PCR, the TCRdb table keeps only in-frame clones and is missing some. This table has roughly 140,000 clones, 82% appearing once. The sequenced material came from PBMCs. The receptors come from a male donor in good health and CMV-seronegative.

The chain combines TRBV6-4 with TRBJ1-6; D call uncertain. CDR1 MRHNA and CDR2 SNTAGT come from the germline V gene. With 3 bases removed from V and 12 bases from J, the gap between germline ends came to 18 bases. The CDR3 has 15 residues. CDR3 DNA: TGTGCCAGCAGTGATTCGAGTGGAGGCCGGGGACCCCTCCACTTT. Its protein product is CASSDSSGGRGPLHF.

The CDR3, as DNA: TGTGCCAGCAGCGCTCAACTTACATTACGACTAGCGGGAAACTACGAGCAGTACTTC. Protein sequence: CASSAQLTLRLAGNYEQYF. V is TRBV9 and J is TRBJ2-7, with 11 bases aligning to TRBD2. With 3 bases clipped from V and 3 bases from J, the junction kept 17 bases outside the gene matches. In germline, CDR1 is SGDLS, CDR2 YYNGEE. The CDR3 extends over 19 amino acids. Full variable domain (remainder filled in from reference TRBV9 and TRBJ2-7): DSGVTQTPKHLITATGQRVTLRCSPRSGDLSVYWYQQSLDQGLQFLIQYYNGEERAKGNILERFSAQQFPDLHSELNLSSLELGDSALYFCASSAQLTLRLAGNYEQYFGPGTRLTVT.

This clone was seen once. This sequence joins TRBV18 and TRBJ2-7; D possibly corresponds to TRBD1 (6 bases). Per the germline V gene, CDR1 is KGHSH and CDR2 is LQKENI. Trimming shortened V by 1 base and J by 6 bases, and 19 bases separated the two germline ends. This CDR3 region has 16 residues. The CDR3 loop is CASSPLAAGDMSEQYF. The CDR3 bases are TGTGCCAGCTCACCACTCGCGGCAGGGGATATGAGCGAGCAGTACTTC.

The gene calls are TRBV4-1 and TRBJ1-6; D gene ambiguous. CDR3 length: 15 residues. Trimming removed 3 bases from V and 4 bases from J, with 10 bases in between. The V gene's germline CDR1 is MGHRA and CDR2 YSYEKL. The DNA of the CDR3 is TGCGCCAGCAGCCAGTCCCCCGTTTATAATTCACCCCTCCACTTT. It yields the protein CASSQSPVYNSPLHF.

This clone was observed a single time. The chain uses TRBV19 and TRBJ1-5; unclear D gene. Germline CDR1 LNHDA, CDR2 SQIVND (reference sequence). CDR3 length equals 14 residues. Trimming shortened V by 1 base and J by 3 bases, and 7 bases separated the two germline ends. DNA for the CDR3: TGTGCCAGTAGTATAGGTGGGCCCAATCAGCCCCAGCATTTT. Its translation is CASSIGGPNQPQHF.

This clone showed up just a few times. The chain's CDR3 is CASSQQPMNEQFF. CDR3 nucleotides: TGTGCCAGCAGCCAACAACCGATGAATGAGCAGTTCTTC. V gene TRBV5-4 combines with J gene TRBJ2-1; unclear D gene. The CDR3 is 13 amino acids. Germline lookup yields CDR1 SGHNT and CDR2 YYREEE (reference sequence). Trimming removed 4 bases from V and 7 bases from J, with 12 bases in between.

The chain is built from TRBV7-3 and TRBJ2-5; TRBD1 matches 7 bases. CDR1 SGHTA and CDR2 FQGTGA come from the germline V gene. This CDR3 has 13 amino acids. The ends lost 5 bases at V and 3 bases at J; junction bases unmatched: 3. CDR3 sequence: CASSTGTEETQYF. In DNA form, the CDR3 reads TGTGCCAGCAGCACCGGGACAGAAGAGACCCAGTACTTC.

The gene calls are TRBV6-5 and TRBJ2-1, with D perhaps matching TRBD1 (6 bases). V lost 1 base and J lost 0, with 10 bases in between. This CDR3 has 16 residues. The germline gives CDR1 MNHEY, CDR2 SVGAGI. Written as DNA, the CDR3 is TGTGCCAGCAGTTACTTACAGGGTTTCTCCTACAATGAGCAGTTCTTC. It is translated as CASSYLQGFSYNEQFF.

The J gene is TRBJ1-5, the V gene TRBV19; possibly TRBD1 for D (5 bases). This CDR3 is built from 12 residues. Trimming removed 9 bases from V and 3 bases from J, with 9 bases in between. CDR1 is LNHDA, CDR2 SQIVND, per germline (reference sequence). CDR3 protein: CASKGFNQPQHF. CDR3 coding DNA: TGTGCCAGCAAGGGGTTCAATCAGCCCCAGCATTTT.

The J gene is TRBJ2-1, the V gene TRBV5-4; no definite D call. CDR3 size: 12 residues. Trimming pared 4 bases from V and 7 bases from J, leaving 9 bases between. Germline V gene lookup returns CDR1 SGHNT and CDR2 YYREEE (reference sequence). CDR3 sequence (DNA): TGTGCCAGCAGCATTAGTTGGAATGAGCAGTTCTTC. Its protein is CASSISWNEQFF.

A few counts support this clone. The rearrangement uses TRBV7-8 and TRBJ2-7; tentatively, D is TRBD1 (5 bases). Trimming took 8 bases from V and 1 from J, leaving 18 bases between them. This CDR3 region has 15 residues. The germline V gene encodes CDR1 SGHVS and CDR2 FQNEAQ. DNA of the CDR3: TGTGCCAGCTCCAGAGAAGGGGTGGGGTCCTACGAGCAGTACTTC. It codes for CASSREGVGSYEQYF.

The gene calls are TRBV28 and TRBJ1-3; 7 bases agree with TRBD1. From germline, CDR1 is MDHEN and CDR2 SYDVKM. This CDR3 is 14 amino acids long. The V gene end was trimmed by 9 bases and the J gene end by 3 bases; junction bases not matched to a gene: 8. The CDR3 spells CASSRGTGGNTIYF. The CDR3, as DNA: TGTGCCAGTTCCAGGGGGACGGGTGGAAACACCATATATTTT.

For the CDR3, the DNA is TGTGCCAGCAGTGAAGTTGTCCCGGGGAATTCACCCCTCCACTTT. It is translated as CASSEVVPGNSPLHF. The V and J genes are TRBV6-1 and TRBJ1-6; D is undetermined. Germline CDR1 MNHNS, CDR2 SASEGT. This CDR3 comprises 15 residues. Trimming took 1 base from V and 7 from J, leaving 11 bases between them.

J is TRBJ2-5 and V is TRBV7-9, with 8 bases fitting TRBD1. The V and J ends lost 2 bases and 2 bases, in that order; junction bases with no gene match: 7. CDR1 SEHNR and CDR2 FQNEAQ come from the germline V gene (reference sequence). CDR3 length: 16 amino acids. CDR3 residues: CASSLIGDRGQETQYF. The CDR3 DNA is TGTGCCAGCAGCTTAATCGGCGACAGGGGACAAGAGACCCAGTACTTC.

The V gene is TRBV19, the J gene TRBJ2-7; possible D gene TRBD1, 5 bases. Germline V gene lookup returns CDR1 LNHDA and CDR2 SQIVND (reference sequence). Trimming left V 3 bases short and J 2 bases short, with 11 bases between. CDR3 size: 14 residues. The CDR3 spells CASSIPGNPYEQYF. For the CDR3, the DNA is TGTGCCAGTAGTATTCCAGGGAACCCCTACGAGCAGTACTTC.